This entry describes one TCR beta chain. Some clones are missing from TCRdb's copy, which holds only in-frame ones; the method was immunoSEQ multiplex PCR. The repertoire holds about 32,000 clones, with about 88% as singletons. This CDR3 has 13 residues. CDR1 is MNHEY, CDR2 SVGAGI, per germline. After removal of 3 bases from V and 4 bases from J, the junction contained 1 base not matched to a gene. These data come from a study of T cell changes during pregnancy in multiple sclerosis. The input for sequencing was CD8+ T cells from peripheral blood mononuclear cells, taken in the third trimester of pregnancy. This TCR was recovered from a female donor with multiple sclerosis, enrolled in a pregnancy study. The rearrangement uses TRBV6-5 and TRBJ2-3; 7 bases line up with TRBD2. CDR3 bases: TGTGCCAGCAGTTATGGGGGGGCAGATACGCAGTATTTT. It is translated as CASSYGGADTQYF.